The present T cell receptor (beta chain) was sequenced within a study of Graves' ophthalmopathy and Graves' hyperthyroidism. Among the exclusions were patients with other autoimmune diseases, uncontrolled infections, pregnancy or lactation. This clonotype was seen many times. TCR beta CDR3 amplification used RNA transcripts. HTBI primers were employed in first-round RT-PCR, then a second-round multiplex PCR followed. TCRdb reprocessed the multiplex PCR reads with MiXCR, giving one entry per CDR3 protein. Counted here are about 380,000 distinct CDR3 sequences, roughly 15% occurring once; the ten biggest clones make up around 7%. The V and J ends lost 1 base and 3 bases respectively, with 7 bases between them. This CDR3 is built from 14 residues.

The sequence derives from a woman younger than 35 with stable Graves' hyperthyroidism. This chain uses TRBV12-3 or TRBV12-4 with TRBJ1-5; D unresolved. Input material: peripheral blood. The chain's CDR3 is CASSLGENNQPQHF. The DNA for the CDR3 is TGTGCCAGCAGTTTAGGGGAAAACAATCAGCCCCAGCATTTT.